This passage covers 13 T cell receptor beta chains from one sample sequenced in a study of T-cell memory formation after mild COVID-19 (dated by TCRdb to the early 2020s). The library was made by 5' RACE. Sequencer: Illumina NovaSeq 6000. In-frame beta chains were kept once TCRdb had trimmed the public reads at Q25 with fastp and called clones with MiXCR. Here each entry gathers all rows of one CDR3 protein and keeps the most common genes and DNA. The sample table contains 350,000 to 400,000 distinct CDR3 sequences; only one count was recorded for around a fifth of them. The top ten hold roughly an eighth of the sample. Sequencing input: PBMCs or a T cell subset sorted from them (not recorded which). The receptors come from an adult woman who had mild COVID-19 (a few samples of this study predate the infection). The sample titles of this study are shuffled in the database, so cell type and time point are left out; the donor was told from shared clones.

The CDR3 is CASSLWTSGKYNEQFF. In DNA form, the CDR3 reads TGTGCCAGCAGTTTATGGACTAGCGGGAAGTACAATGAGCAGTTCTTC. The gene calls are TRBV12-3 or TRBV12-4 and TRBJ2-1; 12 bases match TRBD2. This CDR3 contains 16 residues. With V trimmed by 2 bases and J by 4 bases, 3 bases remained unmatched.

The chain joins TRBV2 to TRBJ2-7, with TRBD1 matching over 7 bases. Germline CDR1 and CDR2: SNHLY and FYNNEI. The CDR3 totals 15 residues. The V and J ends lost 1 base and 7 bases, in that order; junction bases with no gene match: 10. The CDR3 DNA follows: TGTGCCAGCAGTGAAGAGGTAGCAGGGGGACGGGAGCAGTACTTC. This sequence encodes CASSEEVAGGREQYF.

The gene calls are TRBV5-1 and TRBJ1-1, with 8 nucleotides matching TRBD1. The CDR3 consists of 15 residues. V was pared by 5 bases and J by 1 base, with 7 bases of the junction left unmatched. Germline V gene data show CDR1 as SGHRS and CDR2 as YFSETQ. The CDR3 loop is CASRGQVQENTEAFF. CDR3 bases: TGCGCCAGCAGGGGACAGGTCCAGGAGAACACTGAAGCTTTCTTT.

This clonotype was counted between two and nine times. The chain links TRBV7-9 to TRBJ1-1; D is perhaps TRBD1 (5 bases). There are 14 residues in the CDR3. Per germline, CDR1 SEHNR and CDR2 FQNEAQ (reference sequence). V lost 5 bases, J lost 7 bases, and 17 bases lay in between. CDR3 coding DNA: TGTGCCAGCAGCCACCCGAACCGGGGGTATGAAGCTTTCTTT. This translates into CASSHPNRGYEAFF.

The J gene is TRBJ2-7, the V gene TRBV20-1; TRBD1 agrees at 8 bases. CDR1 is DFQATT, CDR2 SNEGSKA, per germline (reference sequence). The V gene end was trimmed by 2 bases and the J gene end by 4 bases; junction bases not matched to a gene: 16. The CDR3 totals 17 residues. CDR3 sequence: CSARLRGDRGLLYEQYF. The CDR3 nucleotides read TGCAGTGCTAGATTAAGGGGAGACAGGGGCTTATTATACGAGCAGTACTTC.

This clonotype was observed a few times. V is TRBV24-1 and J is TRBJ2-7; 11 nucleotides line up with TRBD1. The length of the CDR3 is 16 residues. V shed 4 bases and J 2 bases; nucleotides not matched to a gene: 6. Germline V CDR1 and CDR2: KGHDR, SFDVKD. CDR3 in DNA: TGTGCCACCAGTGACCCCGGGACAGGGGGTCCCTACGAGCAGTACTTC. Translating gives CATSDPGTGGPYEQYF.

J is TRBJ2-3 and V is TRBV9, with TRBD2 matching 10 bases. Trimming cost V 4 bases and J 0 bases; bases outside gene matches: 8. The CDR3 is made up of 17 amino acids. Looked up from germline, CDR1 is SGDLS and CDR2 is YYNGEE. The CDR3 DNA is TGTGCCAGCAGCATGATAGCGGGAGGCGCTAGCACAGATACGCAGTATTTT. Residues: CASSMIAGGASTDTQYF.

A few counts support this clonotype. CDR3 sequence (DNA): TGTGCCATCAGTGACACCGGGACAGGGACAGATACGCAGTATTTT. Protein sequence: CAISDTGTGTDTQYF. The chain couples TRBV10-3 to TRBJ2-3; 9 bases agree with TRBD1. The CDR3 runs to 15 residues. Germline assignment: CDR1 ENHRY and CDR2 SYGVKD. The V segment lost 3 bases and the J segment 3 bases; nucleotides outside the gene matches: 4.

This clonotype was seen more than once but under ten times. The chain recombines TRBV6-2 or TRBV6-3 with TRBJ2-7; D perhaps matches TRBD2 (5 bases). The CDR3 contains 15 residues. Germline-derived CDR1 and CDR2 are MNHEY and SVGEGT. The V gene lost 7 bases and the J gene lost 2 bases, with 18 bases spanning the gap. CDR3 DNA sequence: TGTGCCAGCATGGCGGGTACTCGCCCCACCTACGAGCAGTACTTC. It specifies CASMAGTRPTYEQYF.

CDR3 in amino acids: CASDPGRTSTDTQYF. Here the CDR3 DNA reads TGTGCCAGCGATCCCGGGAGGACGTCTACGGATACGCAGTATTTT. The genes are TRBV19 and TRBJ2-3; 7 bases are shared with TRBD2. Germline V gene data show CDR1 as LNHDA and CDR2 as SQIVND (reference sequence). The CDR3 has 15 amino acids. The V gene end was trimmed by 9 bases and the J gene end by 6 bases; junction bases not matched to a gene: 15.

This clonotype appeared a few times. V usage is TRBV7-9 and J usage is TRBJ2-3, with D hard to call. V was shortened by 0 bases and J by 3 bases, with 4 bases between the two germline ends. This CDR3 is built from 13 residues. From germline, CDR1 is SEHNR and CDR2 FQNEAQ (reference sequence). The CDR3 DNA reads TGTGCCAGCAGCTTAGCGATAACAGATACGCAGTATTTT. Translated: CASSLAITDTQYF.

This chain connects TRBV11-2 to TRBJ2-3; D not certain. The germline V gene has CDR1 SGHAT and CDR2 FQNNGV. This CDR3 is built from 13 residues. V lost 4 bases to trimming and J lost 1 base, with 6 bases between them. This chain's CDR3 is CASSSIRTDTQYF. CDR3 coding DNA: TGTGCCAGCAGCTCGATACGCACAGATACGCAGTATTTT. Together with reference TRBV11-2 and TRBJ2-3, the CDR3 gives the full variable domain: EAGVAQSPRYKIIEKRQSVAFWCNPISGHATLYWYQQILGQGPKLLIQFQNNGVVDDSQLPKDRFSAERLKGVDSTLKIQPAKLEDSAVYLCASSSIRTDTQYFGPGTRLTVL.

J is TRBJ1-1 and V is TRBV7-9, with D hard to call. From germline, CDR1 is SEHNR and CDR2 FQNEAQ (reference sequence). This CDR3 is 13 amino acids long. Trimming left V 1 base short and J 6 bases short, with 9 bases between. CDR3 DNA sequence: TGTGCCAGCAGCTTAGGGGCAGCCGCTGAAGCTTTCTTT. This codes for CASSLGAAAEAFF. Combining the CDR3 with reference TRBV7-9 and TRBJ1-1 gives the whole variable domain DTGVSQNPRHKITKRGQNVTFRCDPISEHNRLYWYRQTLGQGPEFLTYFQNEAQLEKSRLLSDRFSAERPKGSFSTLEIQRTEQGDSAMYLCASSLGAAAEAFFGQGTRLTVV.